This is a list of T cell receptor beta chains from one sample in a study of blood T cell repertoires in COVID-19. The data were produced by immunoSEQ multiplex PCR, yet TCRdb's version contains in-frame clones alone and is incomplete. The top ten hold roughly 22% of the sample, which has around 57,000 clones, about 81% seen once. The sequenced sample was peripheral blood. The receptors derive from a woman between 55 and 75 years old with acute or convalescent COVID-19. The CDR3 runs from the conserved cysteine through the conserved F or W.

V gene,CDR3 protein
TRBV5-1,CASSWGTADTQYF
TRBV7-9,CASSLGGQGSQPQHF
TRBV19,CASSMQGAWAGELFF
TRBV4-3,CASSQTPGLGGSEQFF
TRBV2,CASSERQGSNSPLHF
TRBV18,CASSLNARDRAGNTIYF
TRBV4-1,CASSQGEGLLAGANEQFF
TRBV5-1,CASTFLDRDEQFF
TRBV24-1,CATSDLTGTSGKETQYF
TRBV9,CASSPRLAARNEQFF
TRBV11-3,CASSPRIGELFF
TRBV5-5,CASSLGTDINEKLFF
TRBV5-1,CASSLTGPESGANVLTF
TRBV19,CASREAAQETQYF
TRBV5-6,CASSVRGREGQPQHF
TRBV6-5,CASSEGQGDTEAFF
TRBV30,CAWSVRAGVNTGELFF
TRBV30,CAWTPSGVLVYEQYF
TRBV7-2,CASSYTSGGRVYEQYF
TRBV6-5,CASSYSRGGASGELFF
TRBV7-2,CASSWGVGGGQPQHF
TRBV18,CASSPQGAHANEKLFF
TRBV5-6,CASSSLRTSYEQYF
TRBV7-2,CASSLAGRQGTQYF
TRBV3-1/TRBV3-2,CASSLWTEDYGYTF
TRBV5-4,CASSLGGSGEEVEQFF
TRBV6-1,CASSETANNYGYTF
TRBV29-1,CSVESQGKNIQYF
TRBV7-6,CASSLSGGADTQYF
TRBV5-1,CASSPGQDNSPLHF
TRBV12-5,CASGLPTGERDF
TRBV4-1,CASSGHRNEQFF
TRBV18,CASSQGTGGFTGELFF
TRBV27,CASSNHLGVVGSPLHF
TRBV6-5,CASSRTDPNTEAFF
TRBV5-1,CASSLEQGMDGYTF
TRBV11-2,CASSETGDGGTEAFF
TRBV7-2,CASSFKRGGPVEQFF
TRBV5-8,CASSRQGGINSPLHF
TRBV5-1,CASSLEPSGGTGELFF
TRBV28,CASSKGGASANEKLFF
TRBV11-1,CASSLGRQGTQYF
TRBV12-3/TRBV12-4,CASSLGGEQFF
TRBV15,CATSLVVAEGYTF
TRBV4-1,CASSQDRRGGLSYEQYF